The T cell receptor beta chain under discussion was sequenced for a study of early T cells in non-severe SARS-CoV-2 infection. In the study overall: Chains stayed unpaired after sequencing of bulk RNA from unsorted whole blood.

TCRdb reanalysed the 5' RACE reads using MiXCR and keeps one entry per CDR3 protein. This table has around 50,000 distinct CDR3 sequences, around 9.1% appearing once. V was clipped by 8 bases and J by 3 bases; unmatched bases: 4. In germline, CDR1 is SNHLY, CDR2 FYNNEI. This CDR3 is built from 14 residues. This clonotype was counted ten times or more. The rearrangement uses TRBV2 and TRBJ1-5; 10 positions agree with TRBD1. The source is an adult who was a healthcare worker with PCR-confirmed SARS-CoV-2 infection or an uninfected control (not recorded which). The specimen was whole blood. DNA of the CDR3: TGTGCCAGCTGGGACAGGGGTTACAATCAGCCCCAGCATTTT. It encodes CASWDRGYNQPQHF.